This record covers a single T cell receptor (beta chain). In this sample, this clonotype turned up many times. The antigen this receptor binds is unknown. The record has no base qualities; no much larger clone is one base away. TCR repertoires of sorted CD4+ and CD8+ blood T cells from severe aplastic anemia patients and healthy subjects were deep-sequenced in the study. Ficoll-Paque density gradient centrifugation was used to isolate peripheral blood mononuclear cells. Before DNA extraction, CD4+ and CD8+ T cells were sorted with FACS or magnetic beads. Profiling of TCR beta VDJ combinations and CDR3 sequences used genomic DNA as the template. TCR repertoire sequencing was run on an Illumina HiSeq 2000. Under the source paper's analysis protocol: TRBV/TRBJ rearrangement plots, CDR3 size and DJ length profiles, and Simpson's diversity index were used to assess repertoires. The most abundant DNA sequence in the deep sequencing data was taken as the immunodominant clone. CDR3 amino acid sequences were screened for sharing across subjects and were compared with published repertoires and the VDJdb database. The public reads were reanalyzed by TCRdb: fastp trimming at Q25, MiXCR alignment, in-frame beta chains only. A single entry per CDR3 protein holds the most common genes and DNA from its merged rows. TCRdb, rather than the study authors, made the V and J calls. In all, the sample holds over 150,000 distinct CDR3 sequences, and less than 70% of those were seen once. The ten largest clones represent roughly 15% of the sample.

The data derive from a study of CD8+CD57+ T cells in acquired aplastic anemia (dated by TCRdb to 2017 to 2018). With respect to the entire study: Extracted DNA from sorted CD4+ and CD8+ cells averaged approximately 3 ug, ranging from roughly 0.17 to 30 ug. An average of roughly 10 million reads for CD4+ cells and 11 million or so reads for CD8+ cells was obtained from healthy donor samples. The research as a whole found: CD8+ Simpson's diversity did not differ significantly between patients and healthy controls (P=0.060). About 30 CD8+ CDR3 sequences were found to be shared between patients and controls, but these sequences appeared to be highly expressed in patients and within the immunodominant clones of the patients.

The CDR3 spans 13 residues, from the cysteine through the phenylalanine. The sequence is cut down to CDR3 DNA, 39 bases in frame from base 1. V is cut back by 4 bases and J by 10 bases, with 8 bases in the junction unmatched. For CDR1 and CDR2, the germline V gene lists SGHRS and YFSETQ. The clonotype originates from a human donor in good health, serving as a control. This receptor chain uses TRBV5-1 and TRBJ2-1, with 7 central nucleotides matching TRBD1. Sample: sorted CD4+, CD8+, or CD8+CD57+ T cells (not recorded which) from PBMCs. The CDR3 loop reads CASSETGTVEQFF. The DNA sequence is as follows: TGCGCCAGCAGCGAGACGGGGACAGTGGAGCAGTTCTTC.